This TCR beta chain comes out of a study of blood T cells in healthy people across ages. Sample-barcoded 5' priming and a J-beta primer mix drove a second PCR of 7 to 11 cycles. TCRdb itself ran the 5' RACE reads through MiXCR, one entry per CDR3 protein. The repertoire holds approximately 1,700,000 distinct CDR3 sequences, with approximately 40% as singletons. V was cut by 11 bases and J by 2 bases, with 12 bases left in between. The CDR3 has 12 amino acids. CDR1 ENHRY and CDR2 SYGVKD come from the germline V gene. J is TRBJ2-5 and V is TRBV10-3, with a possible D match to TRBD2 (5 bases). Source material: blood. The source of this sequence is a human donor in good health. The CDR3 protein is CAARGSQETQYF. The DNA for the CDR3 is TGTGCCGCCCGCGGGTCACAAGAGACCCAGTACTTC.